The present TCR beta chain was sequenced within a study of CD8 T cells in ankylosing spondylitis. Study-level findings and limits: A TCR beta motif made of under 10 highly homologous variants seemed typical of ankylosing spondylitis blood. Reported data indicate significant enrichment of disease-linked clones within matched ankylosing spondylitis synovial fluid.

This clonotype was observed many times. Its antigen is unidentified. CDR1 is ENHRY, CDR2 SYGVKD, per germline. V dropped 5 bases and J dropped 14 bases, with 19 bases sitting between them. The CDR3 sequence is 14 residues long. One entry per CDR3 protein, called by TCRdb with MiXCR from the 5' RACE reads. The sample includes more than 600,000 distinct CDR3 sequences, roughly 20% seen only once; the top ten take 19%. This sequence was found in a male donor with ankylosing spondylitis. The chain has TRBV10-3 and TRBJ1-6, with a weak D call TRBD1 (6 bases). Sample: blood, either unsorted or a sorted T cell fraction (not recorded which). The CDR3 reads CAISPQGTSDSLHF. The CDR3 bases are TGTGCCATCAGTCCCCAGGGGACGTCTGATTCCCTCCACTTT.